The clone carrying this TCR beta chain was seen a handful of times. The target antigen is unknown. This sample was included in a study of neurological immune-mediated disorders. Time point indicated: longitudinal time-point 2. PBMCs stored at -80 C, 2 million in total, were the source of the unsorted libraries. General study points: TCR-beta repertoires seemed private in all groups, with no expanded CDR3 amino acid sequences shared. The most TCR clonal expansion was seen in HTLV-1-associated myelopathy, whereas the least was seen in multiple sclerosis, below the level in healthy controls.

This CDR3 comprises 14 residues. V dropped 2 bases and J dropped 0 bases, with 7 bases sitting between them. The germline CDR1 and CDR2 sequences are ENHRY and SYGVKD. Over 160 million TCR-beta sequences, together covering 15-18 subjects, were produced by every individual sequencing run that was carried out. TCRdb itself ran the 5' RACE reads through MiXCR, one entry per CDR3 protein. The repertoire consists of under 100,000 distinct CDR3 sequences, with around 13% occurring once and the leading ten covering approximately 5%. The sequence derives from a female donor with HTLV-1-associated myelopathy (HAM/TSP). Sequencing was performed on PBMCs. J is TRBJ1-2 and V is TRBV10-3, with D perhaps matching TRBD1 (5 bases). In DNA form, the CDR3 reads TGTGCCATCAGTGAGGGGGGGACTAACTATGGCTACACCTTC. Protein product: CAISEGGTNYGYTF.